The source of this T cell receptor beta chain is a study of T-cell reconstitution after alpha-beta-depleted transplantation in children. Study results and caveats: After transplant, at about two months, alpha-beta T cells were reportedly derived from several hundred expanded graft clones.

To note about this clonotype: Its antigen is unknown.

Preparing the TCRbeta library involved the use of unique molecular identifiers. TCRdb reprocessed the PCR reads via MiXCR and lists one record per CDR3 protein. The profile shows some 180,000 distinct CDR3 sequences, 5.5% to 7% of them singletons. The sequence was collected from a boy aged 2 to 10 with acute lymphoblastic leukemia, due to receive a stem cell transplant. Sample: PBMCs, taken before TCRalphabeta/CD19-depleted stem cell transplant.

CDR3 loop: CASSTHGGARETQYF. DNA for the CDR3: TGTGCCAGCAGCACCCACGGAGGAGCCAGAGAGACCCAGTACTTC. The chain employs TRBV7-2 and TRBJ2-5; perhaps TRBD2 as D (5 bases). The CDR3 spans 15 residues. V lost 5 bases and J 4 bases, leaving 17 bases between the germline ends. Germline assignment: CDR1 SGHTA and CDR2 FQGNSA.